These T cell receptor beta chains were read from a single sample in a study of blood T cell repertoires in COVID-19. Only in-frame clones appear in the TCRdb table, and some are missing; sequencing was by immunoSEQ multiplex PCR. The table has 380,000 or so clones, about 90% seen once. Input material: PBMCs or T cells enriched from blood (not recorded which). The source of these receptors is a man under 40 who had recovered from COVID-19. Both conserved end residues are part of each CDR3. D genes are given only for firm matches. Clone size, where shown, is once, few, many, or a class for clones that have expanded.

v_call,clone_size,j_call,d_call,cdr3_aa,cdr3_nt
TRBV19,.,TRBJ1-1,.,CASTQEGMNTEAFF,TGTGCCAGTACGCAGGAGGGAATGAACACTGAAGCTTTCTTT
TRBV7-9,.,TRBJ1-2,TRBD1,CASSLAWDRGYGYTF,TGTGCCAGCAGCTTAGCCTGGGACAGGGGCTATGGCTACACCTTC
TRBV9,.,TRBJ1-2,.,CASTGGDYGYTF,TGTGCCAGCACCGGGGGGGACTATGGCTACACCTTC
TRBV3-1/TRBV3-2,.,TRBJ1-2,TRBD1,CASSPPPGQGYGYTF,TGTGCCAGCAGCCCCCCTCCCGGACAGGGGTATGGCTACACCTTC
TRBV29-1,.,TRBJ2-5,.,CSVAPGDVQETQYF,TGCAGCGTTGCCCCAGGGGACGTACAAGAGACCCAGTACTTC
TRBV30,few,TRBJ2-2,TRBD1,CALDWTGNTGELFF,TGTGCCTTGGACTGGACAGGGAACACCGGGGAGCTGTTTTTT
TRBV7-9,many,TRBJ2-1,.,CASSFGQVQFF,TGTGCCAGCAGCTTTGGGCAGGTACAGTTCTTC
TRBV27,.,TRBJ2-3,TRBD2,CASSLEGGGAKYF,TGTGCCAGCAGTTTAGAGGGCGGGGGGGCTAAGTATTTT
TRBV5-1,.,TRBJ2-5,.,CASSTGMVETQYF,TGCGCCAGCAGCACAGGGATGGTGGAGACCCAGTACTTC
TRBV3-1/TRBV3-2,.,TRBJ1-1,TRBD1,CASSYRQGAEAFF,TGTGCCAGCAGCTATCGACAGGGTGCTGAAGCTTTCTTT
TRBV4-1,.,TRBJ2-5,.,CASSPVGGGNQETQYF,TGCGCCAGCAGCCCGGTAGGGGGAGGGAACCAAGAGACCCAGTACTTC
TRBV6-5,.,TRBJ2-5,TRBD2,CASTEGLAGETQYF,TGTGCCAGCACCGAGGGACTAGCGGGGGAGACCCAGTACTTC
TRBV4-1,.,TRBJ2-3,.,CASSQDLGGAITQYF,TGCGCCAGCAGCCAAGATTTAGGAGGAGCAATTACGCAGTATTTT
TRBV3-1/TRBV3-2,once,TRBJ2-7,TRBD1,CASSQDRRTGDHEQYF,TGTGCCAGCAGCCAAGATCGTCGGACAGGGGACCACGAGCAGTACTTC
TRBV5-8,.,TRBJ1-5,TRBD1,CASSLGTVSNQPQHF,TGTGCCAGCAGCCTCGGGACAGTTAGCAATCAGCCCCAGCATTTT
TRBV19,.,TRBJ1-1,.,CASNPDIWNTEAFF,TGTGCCAGTAACCCGGACATCTGGAACACTGAAGCTTTCTTT
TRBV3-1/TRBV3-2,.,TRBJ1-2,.,CASSQDSQAHYGYTF,TGTGCCAGCAGCCAAGATTCACAGGCGCACTATGGCTACACCTTC
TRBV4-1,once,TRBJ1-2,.,CASSQAGAGGYTF,TGCGCCAGCAGCCAAGCAGGGGCCGGGGGCTACACCTTC
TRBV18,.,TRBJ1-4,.,CASSPQSWGANEKLFF,TGTGCCAGCTCACCACAATCTTGGGGGGCTAATGAAAAACTGTTTTTT
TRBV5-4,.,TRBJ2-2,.,CASSLRLRDSNTGELFF,TGTGCCAGCAGCTTAAGACTCCGGGACTCGAACACCGGGGAGCTGTTTTTT
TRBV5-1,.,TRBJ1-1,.,CASSPYSYTEAFF,TGCGCCAGCAGCCCCTATAGCTACACTGAAGCTTTCTTT
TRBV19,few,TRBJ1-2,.,CASSGYYGYTF,TGTGCCAGTAGTGGCTACTATGGCTACACCTTC
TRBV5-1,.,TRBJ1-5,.,CASSLDGGTAQHF,TGCGCCAGCAGCTTGGACGGGGGGACGGCCCAGCATTTT
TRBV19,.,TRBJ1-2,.,CASSTFLYGYTF,TGTGCCAGTAGTACCTTCCTCTATGGCTACACCTTC
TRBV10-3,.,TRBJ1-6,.,CAISESTGSNSPLHF,TGTGCCATCAGTGAGTCGACAGGATCAAATTCACCCCTCCACTTT
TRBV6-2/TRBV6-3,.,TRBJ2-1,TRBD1,CASSFPGLGTGTEQFF,TGTGCCAGCAGTTTCCCAGGTTTGGGGACAGGGACTGAGCAGTTCTTC
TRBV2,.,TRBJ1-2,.,CATTQGLANYGYTF,TGTGCCACAACACAGGGATTAGCTAACTATGGCTACACCTTC
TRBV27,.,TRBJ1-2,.,CASRMAQGYGYTF,TGTGCCAGCCGAATGGCCCAGGGTTATGGCTACACCTTC
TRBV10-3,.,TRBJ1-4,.,CAISESFSEKLFF,TGTGCCATCAGTGAATCCTTTTCTGAAAAACTGTTTTTT
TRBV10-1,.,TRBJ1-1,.,CASVNTEAFF,TGCGCCAGCGTAAACACTGAAGCTTTCTTT
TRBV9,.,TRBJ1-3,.,CASSPVGSSMRDTIYF,TGTGCCAGCAGCCCTGTGGGCTCGTCTATGCGGGACACCATATATTTT
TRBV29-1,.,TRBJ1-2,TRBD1,CSVATGLGANYGYTF,TGCAGCGTCGCGACAGGGCTTGGAGCTAACTATGGCTACACCTTC
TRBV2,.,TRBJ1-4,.,CASSDPGDEKLFF,TGTGCCAGCAGTGATCCAGGGGATGAAAAACTGTTTTTT
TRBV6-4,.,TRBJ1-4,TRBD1,CASRGTGENEKLFF,TGTGCCAGCCGCGGGACAGGGGAGAATGAAAAACTGTTTTTT
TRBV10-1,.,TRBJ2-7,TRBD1,CASSPRDRVYEQYF,TGCGCCAGCAGTCCCCGGGACAGGGTTTACGAGCAGTACTTC
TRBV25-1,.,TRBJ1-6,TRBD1,CASSGRDRYNSPLHF,TGTGCCAGCAGTGGCCGGGACAGATATAATTCACCCCTCCACTTT
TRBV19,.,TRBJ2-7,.,CASSNQAPYEQYF,TGTGCCAGTAGTAACCAGGCCCCCTACGAGCAGTACTTC
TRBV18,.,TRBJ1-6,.,CASSPPGRGNSPLHF,TGTGCCAGCTCACCACCGGGACGGGGGAACTCACCCCTCCACTTT
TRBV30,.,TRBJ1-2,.,CAWDPRGASGYTF,TGTGCCTGGGATCCTCGGGGGGCAAGCGGCTACACCTTC
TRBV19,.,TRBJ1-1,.,CASRVQGNTEAFF,TGTGCCAGTAGGGTGCAGGGCAACACTGAAGCTTTCTTT
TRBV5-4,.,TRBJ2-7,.,CASSLESGSYEQYF,TGTGCCAGCAGCTTGGAGTCCGGCTCCTACGAGCAGTACTTC
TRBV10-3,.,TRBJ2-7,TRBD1,CAISDGAPGQGHHF,TGTGCCATCAGTGACGGGGCCCCGGGACAGGGTCATCACTTC
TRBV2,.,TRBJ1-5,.,CASRAWTVSNQPQHF,TGTGCCAGCAGGGCGTGGACAGTTAGCAATCAGCCCCAGCATTTT
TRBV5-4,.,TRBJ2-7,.,CASSVGREPYEQYF,TGTGCCAGCAGCGTAGGCAGGGAACCCTACGAGCAGTACTTC
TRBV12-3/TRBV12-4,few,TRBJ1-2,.,CASSPTVVLGYTF,TGTGCCAGCAGTCCCACGGTGGTTTTGGGCTACACCTTC
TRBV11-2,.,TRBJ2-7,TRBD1,CASSLGGQGMFEQYF,TGTGCCAGCAGCTTAGGGGGACAGGGGATGTTCGAGCAGTACTTC
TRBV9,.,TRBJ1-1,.,CASSVGNGGTEAFF,TGTGCCAGCAGCGTAGGCAACGGGGGCACTGAAGCTTTCTTT
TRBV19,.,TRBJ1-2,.,CASSMNTNYGYTF,TGTGCCAGTAGTATGAACACGAACTATGGCTACACCTTC
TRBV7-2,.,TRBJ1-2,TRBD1,CASSSPPQGAYGYTF,TGTGCCAGCAGCTCACCTCCTCAGGGGGCTTATGGCTACACCTTC
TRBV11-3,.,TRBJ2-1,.,CASSNPLNPDSRHEQFF,TGTGCCAGCAGTAACCCGCTTAACCCGGACAGCCGGCATGAGCAGTTCTTC
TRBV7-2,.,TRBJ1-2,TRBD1,CASSALQGDGGYTF,TGTGCCAGCAGCGCATTACAGGGGGACGGTGGCTACACCTTC
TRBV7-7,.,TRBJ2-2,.,CASSLMASNTGELFF,TGTGCTAGCAGCTTAATGGCCAGTAACACCGGGGAGCTGTTTTTT
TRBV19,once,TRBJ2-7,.,CASRNGGDAESEQYF,TGTGCCAGTAGAAACGGCGGGGACGCGGAGTCCGAGCAGTACTTC
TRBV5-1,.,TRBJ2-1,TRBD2,CASSLAGGHNNEQFF,TGCGCCAGCAGCTTGGCGGGGGGGCACAATAATGAGCAGTTCTTC
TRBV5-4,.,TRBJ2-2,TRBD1,CASSLNRGLGELFF,TGTGCCAGCAGCTTGAACAGGGGCTTAGGGGAGCTGTTTTTT
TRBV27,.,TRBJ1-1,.,CASSLGRGSEAFF,TGTGCCAGCAGTTTAGGCAGGGGTTCTGAAGCTTTCTTT
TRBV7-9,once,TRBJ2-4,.,CASSLNIAKNIQYF,TGTGCCAGCAGCTTAAATATAGCCAAAAACATTCAGTACTTC
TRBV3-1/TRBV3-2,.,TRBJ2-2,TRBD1,CASSRAGTGPFF,TGTGCCAGCAGCCGCGCCGGGACAGGGCCGTTTTTT